This TCR beta chain was recorded in a study of T cells in Graves' hyperthyroidism and ophthalmopathy. From RNA transcripts, TCR beta CDR3 regions were amplified. First-round RT-PCR targeting the TCR CDR3 was performed with the HTBI primer set. TCRdb called the multiplex PCR reads again in MiXCR, with one record for every CDR3 protein. The data show 490,000 or so distinct CDR3 sequences, 15% to 20% seen once. Notes on the study in general: Blood also showed most of the thyroid clonotypes that were expanded above 0.001.

Germline lookup yields CDR1 MNHEY and CDR2 SVGEGT. V lost 2 bases to trimming and J lost 3 bases, with 16 bases between them. The CDR3 extends over 16 amino acids. Disease duration was under 3 months in the ophthalmopathy patients, who also had a Clinical Activity Score of at least 3 and a NOSPECS grade of at least 4. Uncontrolled infection, other autoimmune disease, pregnancy or lactation led to exclusion. This clonotype appeared a few times. Antigen unknown. This chain uses TRBV6-2 or TRBV6-3 with TRBJ1-2; D might be TRBD1 (6 bases). This receptor was identified in a woman in her thirties with Graves' ophthalmopathy. Sequenced sample: blood. The CDR3 region has the DNA TGTGCCAGCAGTTACCCTACGGGGGCTCGGGACTATGGCTACACCTTC. It codes for CASSYPTGARDYGYTF.